This T cell receptor beta chain was captured by sequencing in a study of breast tumors, draining lymph nodes, adjacent tissues. Study results and limitations: Tumor repertoires ranked between lymph nodes and nontumor tissue in diversity, with V and J gene preferences. Data only fit, rather than demonstrated, lymph node origin of most tumor T cells.

This clonotype has at least ten counts. Its antigen is not identified. Samples came from axillary lymph nodes draining the breast cancer. Germline CDR1 and CDR2: SGHVS and FQNEAQ. The length of the CDR3 is 15 residues. The ends lost 4 bases at V and 6 bases at J; junction bases unmatched: 4. TCRdb passed the multiplex PCR reads through MiXCR, listing each CDR3 protein once. The sample records 200,000 or so distinct CDR3 sequences, roughly 31% being singletons. The specimen was axillary lymph node tissue. The J gene is TRBJ2-3, the V gene TRBV7-8; 13 nucleotides line up with TRBD2. This TCR was recovered from a female donor with breast cancer. Some clones in this sample may be carry-over from other donors' samples. CDR3 nucleotide sequence: TGTGCCAGCAGCTGGACTAGCGGGAGCTGGGATACGCAGTATTTT. Translation gives CASSWTSGSWDTQYF. The variable domain in full, completed from reference TRBV7-8 and TRBJ2-3, reads GAGVSQSPRYKVAKRGQDVALRCDPISGHVSLFWYQQALGQGPEFLTYFQNEAQLDKSGLPSDRFFAERPEGSVSTLKIQRTQQEDSAVYLCASSWTSGSWDTQYFGPGTRLTVL.